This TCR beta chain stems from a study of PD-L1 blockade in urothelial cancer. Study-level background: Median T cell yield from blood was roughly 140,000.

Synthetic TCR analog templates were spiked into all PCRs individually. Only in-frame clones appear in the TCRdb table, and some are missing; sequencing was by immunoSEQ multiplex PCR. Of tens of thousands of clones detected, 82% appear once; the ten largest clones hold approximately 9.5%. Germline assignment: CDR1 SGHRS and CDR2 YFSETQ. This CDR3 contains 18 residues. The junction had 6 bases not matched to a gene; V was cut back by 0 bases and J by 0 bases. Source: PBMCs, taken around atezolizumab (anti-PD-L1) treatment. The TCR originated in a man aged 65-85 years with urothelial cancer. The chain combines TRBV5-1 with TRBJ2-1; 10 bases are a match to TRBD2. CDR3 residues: CASSLEAASGGSYNEQFF. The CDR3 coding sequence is TGCGCCAGCAGCTTGGAGGCGGCTAGCGGGGGCTCCTACAATGAGCAGTTCTTC.